This TCR beta chain was identified during a study of cytomegalovirus exposure and HLA in healthy donors (dated by TCRdb to about 2017). For the wider study: An earlier analysis of about 530 of the donors reported approximately 260 Gb of sequence data and around 100 million unique TCR beta sequences obtained from about 200 million T cells. Rather than using new phenotypic data, the later analysis identified candidate immune exposures from TCR beta sequences and from how often those sequences occurred across donors. An early release that covered some 640 HLA-typed donors contained about 300 gigabases of sequencing data and around 85 million unique TCR sequences. The number of donors typed differed by locus, with about 629-640 for A, B, C, DRB1 and DQB1, 522 for DQA1, nearly 610 for DPA1, and 400 to 490 for DPB1. A later genetic analysis used genome-wide SNP genotypes for about three fifths of the 666 donors, treating that subset as a discovery cohort. Class I and class II HLA loci were covered by the typing at four-digit resolution. On average, roughly 200,000 unique TCR beta nucleotide sequences were sequenced per donor among roughly 430 genotyped donors of the cohort, with 15% to 20% of those sequences being non-productive. Every repertoire in the discovery cohort had been generated on one and the same sequencing platform. The study profiled the T cell repertoires of about 640 subjects by immunosequencing and related them to cytomegalovirus serostatus. Five DR-DQ haplotypes were treated as single units for association and clustering because of strong linkage in the cohort. Besides the first cohort of around 700 subjects, a separate validation cohort made up of 120 different subjects was used. Of the 300 to 500 genotyped donors, roughly 80% were placed in the genetic ancestry cluster associated with self-reported Caucasian donors. A later analysis re-examined previously published TCR beta repertoires from just over 650 donors and added high-resolution HLA genotyping to investigate patterns of TCR occurrence. To predict cytomegalovirus infection status, the study combined high-throughput TCR immunosequencing, statistical association of individual TCRs with disease status, and machine learning. The study aimed to test whether signatures of past pathogen exposure could be identified by cataloging public T cell receptors. In an earlier analysis of around 540 of the donors, high-throughput TCR beta sequencing was used to judge whether each TCR beta V gene segment behaved as functional or pseudogenic. Donor age, sex, ethnicity and CMV serostatus were collected together with the repertoire data.

Note on this clone: Its antigen is currently not known. Base quality data are lacking; no much larger clone is found one base away.

Results the study describes overall, beyond this receptor: In a later analysis, the rate of TCR association differed among HLA loci, with DRB1 alleles having the most associated TCRs and HLA-C alleles having the fewest. CMV serostatus was the only immune exposure information available for the cohort. Linkage disequilibrium might explain the correlated functional status among segregating V segments, but an unknown experimental factor could not be excluded. Strong co-occurrence of HLA alleles, especially DR and DQ, made assigning TCR associations to individual alleles difficult. A group of highly shared sequence variants was considered likely to be a technical artifact of the sequencing pipeline. The cohort was sequenced for TCR beta chains only, and without alpha or paired-chain data the features that could be detected were limited. A further reported finding was that TCR beta sequences accurately predicted the HLA-A and HLA-B alleles for most subjects in the first cohort. The classifier was reported to diagnose cytomegalovirus status with high specificity and sensitivity in both the original and validation cohorts. According to the authors, the approach could potentially be generalized to other disease states and immunological phenotypes. Most TCR sequences were observed very rarely across donors, whereas some public TCRs were present in many individuals. Compared with equally common non-associated chains, HLA-associated TCR beta chains in a later analysis were more clonally expanded and had lower generation probabilities. Because the 87-base-pair reads could not distinguish some IMGT-functional V segments, including TRBV6-2 and TRBV6-3, those segments were excluded. Because HLA typing was unavailable for some donors at each locus, only the typed subset was used in association tests. In a later analysis, several top co-occurrence clusters were reported to appear linked to parvovirus B19, influenza, CMV and Epstein-Barr virus. The presence/absence analyses assumed that sequencing depth was roughly uniform across donors, and that assumption may not be true. In an earlier analysis of around 600 of the donors, most TCR beta V segments were observed in productive rearrangements about 90% or about 30% of the time, broadly matching IMGT annotations. A later genetic analysis reported fewer N-insertions in productive TCRs among donors in an Asian-associated ancestry cluster than the roughly 640-donor mean. A total of 164 TCR beta chains were listed by the study as associated with cytomegalovirus. A later analysis associated 16,951 TCR beta sequences with specific HLA alleles at a false discovery rate of 0.05. Approximately 16 rarely observed V segments, including chromosome 9 orphons, were excluded from the earlier analysis of approximately 500 of the donors because counts were too low. In vitro tests confirmed that a few of the cytomegalovirus-associated TCR beta chains recognize cytomegalovirus antigens. Most CMV-associated TCR beta chains appeared to be HLA-restricted in a later analysis, and the HLA associations seemed to be driven largely by CMV exposure. A later genetic analysis associated a missense DCLRE1C variant with V-gene and J-gene trimming of TCR beta chains, and an independent cohort replicated the association.

Library preparation employed the immunoSEQ multiplex PCR assay. For the multiplex PCR, a mixture combining 60 forward primers for TCR Vbeta segments and 13 reverse primers for TCR Jbeta segments was used. A multiplex PCR assay on genomic DNA amplified the CDR3 region of rearranged TCR beta genes. The Illumina HiSeq System was used to sequence the amplified TCR beta libraries as 87-base-pair reads. On the study's bioinformatics: Across the 670 or so repertoires, a later analysis counted tens of millions of unique TCR beta chains, 9 million to 14 million of which were shared by at least two donors. A nearest-neighbor algorithm error-corrected the raw reads and collapsed the reads into unique sequences, merging closely related sequences to remove PCR and sequencing errors. CDR3 sequences were aligned to IMGT reference sequences to assign V, D and J gene segments. For a sequence to be retained, a match of at least six nucleotides was required to both a V gene segment and a J gene segment. Rearrangements were called productive when the CDR3 lacked stop codons and stayed in frame with V and J; all others were non-productive. Following IMGT convention, CDR3 was defined as the stretch from the second conserved V-encoded cysteine up to the conserved J-encoded phenylalanine. The earlier analysis of a few hundred of the donors excluded any sequence lacking an unambiguous match to a single V gene segment. In an earlier analysis of some 590 of the donors, V segments were called functional above 56.7% productive rearrangements and were called segregating when the between-donor standard deviation exceeded 5%. A statistical classification framework was built to diagnose cytomegalovirus status from the catalog of TCR beta chain sequences. V and J gene assignment, in a later analysis, came from comparing TCR nucleotide sequences with IMGT/GENE-DB human TR gene sequences. A later analysis assigned CDR3 sequences and most-parsimonious VDJ recombination scenarios with the TCRdist pipeline. In a later analysis, each TCR beta chain was defined by its CDR3 amino acid sequence together with its V-gene family, and reads lacking a unique V-gene family were excluded. As a way to deal with suspected cross-contamination and a sequencing artifact, a later analysis dropped 640 or so nucleotide sequences that were highly shared and had low generation probability. In a later analysis, a clonal expansion index for each public chain was calculated from normalized within-repertoire ranks of inferred template counts. A later analysis computed generation probabilities with a VDJ recombination model fitted to out-of-frame rearrangements, and checked the results against IGoR. In a later analysis, hypergeometric tests were used to score TCR-TCR, TCR-HLA and TCR-CMV co-occurrence, with a repertoire-size bias correction applied to TCR pairs. False discovery rates were estimated in a later analysis by permuting HLA or CMV assignments 20 times. In a later analysis, co-occurring TCRs were grouped with DBSCAN, and TCRdist sequence similarity was added when clustering was performed within HLA-allele-positive subsets. For co-occurrence clustering, repertoires with fewer than 30,000 or more than 120,000 public chains were excluded, along with about five repertoires with anomalous nucleotide sharing. Entries here come from immuneACCESS through TCRdb and include only in-frame sequences with V and J called. Some clones fail to appear in such tables; in the studies checked, an unresolved V gene covers under half of the shortfall, and the cause of the remainder is unknown. The D gene and trimming were derived from the DNA, and the V and J assignments and clone size from that table. The sample profile shows about 210,000 clones; roughly 74% of them were found once. The ten largest clones add up to 14% of the sample.

The CDR1 and CDR2 encoded by the germline V gene are MNHNS and SASEGT. Trimming takes 5 bases off V and 8 bases off J; junction bases not matched to a gene: 7. The CDR3 contains 14 residues, cysteine and phenylalanine counted. Just CDR3 DNA is preserved here, 42 bases in frame from base 1. The cohort consisted of more than 650 healthy bone marrow donors. Cohort members were all nominally healthy when sampled, although unrecorded immune exposures were likely present. The donor tested CMV seropositive, placing the donor among the 290 or so seropositive members of the cohort. A peripheral blood sample was collected from each donor, and TCR beta sequencing was performed on peripheral blood mononuclear cells. The Qiagen DNeasy Blood Extraction Kit was used to extract genomic DNA from the blood cell samples.

The sequencing sample was made of PBMCs. The rearranged segments are TRBV6-1 and TRBJ2-1; 9 bases in the junction line up with TRBD1. The sequence was obtained from a woman aged 25 to 39 in good health and CMV-seropositive. This receptor has the CDR3 CASSLGQGLDEQFF. In nucleotide form, the sequence is TGTGCCAGCAGTCTGGGACAGGGTCTTGATGAGCAGTTCTTC.